The clone carrying this TCR beta chain was observed at least ten times. Time point meaning: after trial treatment. The treatment denotes: LDRT plus nivolumab, ipilimumab, low-dose cyclophosphamide and aspirin (RACIN trial). Inclusion covered patients whose advanced solid tumors lacked tumor-infiltrating lymphocytes. Trimming pared 3 bases from V and 1 base from J, leaving 5 bases between. Germline V gene lookup returns CDR1 WNHNN and CDR2 SYGVQD (reference sequence). The CDR3 loop spans 13 amino acids. cDNA synthesis used a TRAV/TRBV-specific primer set for both chains. Over approximately 19 PCR cycles, TCRs were amplified from a constant-region primer and V-primer adapter. Each CDR3 protein is one row after TCRdb ran MiXCR on the reads. This sample has 100,000 or so distinct CDR3 sequences, with less than 25% found just once. The source of the sample is a study of low-dose radiotherapy and immunotherapy resistance in tumors. Study-level information: Every 2 weeks, cohort 1 got 0.5 Gy, reaching 6.5 Gy to the planning target volume. Intravenous ipilimumab 1 mg/kg every six weeks was given with nivolumab 240 mg every two weeks. Aspirin 300 mg was given orally each day for four cycles from cycle 1 day 1.

Sequencing used PBMCs, obtained after low-dose radiotherapy plus immunotherapy. This TCR came from a male donor with prostate cancer. The rearrangement uses TRBV10-1 and TRBJ2-3; a weak D match, TRBD1 (5 bases). The CDR3 protein is CASSDRGTDTQYF. The DNA for the CDR3 is TGCGCCAGCAGTGACAGGGGCACAGATACGCAGTATTTT.